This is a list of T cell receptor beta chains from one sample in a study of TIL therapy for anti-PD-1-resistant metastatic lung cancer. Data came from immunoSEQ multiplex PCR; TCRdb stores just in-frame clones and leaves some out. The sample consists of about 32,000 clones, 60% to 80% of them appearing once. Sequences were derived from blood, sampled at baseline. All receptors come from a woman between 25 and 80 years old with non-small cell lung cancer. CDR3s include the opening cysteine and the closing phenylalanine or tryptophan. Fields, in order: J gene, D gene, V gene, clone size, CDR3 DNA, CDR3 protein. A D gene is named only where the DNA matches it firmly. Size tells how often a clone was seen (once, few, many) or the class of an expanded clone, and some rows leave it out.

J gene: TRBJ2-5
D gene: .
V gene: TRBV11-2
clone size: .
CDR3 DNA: TGTGCCAGCAGCTTAGATGGGCTGGAGACCCAGTACTTC
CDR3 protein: CASSLDGLETQYF

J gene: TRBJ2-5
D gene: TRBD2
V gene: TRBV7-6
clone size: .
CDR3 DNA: TGTGCCAGCAGCTTTGGACTAGACCAAGAGACCCAGTACTTC
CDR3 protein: CASSFGLDQETQYF

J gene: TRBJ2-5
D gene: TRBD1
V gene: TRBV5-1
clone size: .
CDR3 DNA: TGCGCCAGCAGCCCCCGGACAGGGGGAGAGACCCAGTACTTC
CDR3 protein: CASSPRTGGETQYF

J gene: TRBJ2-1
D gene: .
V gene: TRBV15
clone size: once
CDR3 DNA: TGTGCCACCAGCAGAGATCCGGGTTTTTATGAGCAGTTCTTC
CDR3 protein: CATSRDPGFYEQFF

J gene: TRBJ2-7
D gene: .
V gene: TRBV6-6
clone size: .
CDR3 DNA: TGTGCCGCCGGGCCGCCTCTCTTCTTC
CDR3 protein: CAAGPPLFF

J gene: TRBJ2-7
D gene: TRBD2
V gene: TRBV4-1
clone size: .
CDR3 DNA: TGCGCCAGCAGCCAAGACCTGGGACTAGCTCCCGAGCAGTACTTC
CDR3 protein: CASSQDLGLAPEQYF

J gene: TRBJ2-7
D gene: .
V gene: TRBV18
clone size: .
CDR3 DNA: TGTGCCAGCTCACCCGGGAACTACGAGCAGTACTTC
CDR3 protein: CASSPGNYEQYF

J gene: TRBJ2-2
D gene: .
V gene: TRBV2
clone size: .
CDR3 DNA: TGTGCCGGAAAAGGATCGCCCACCGGGGAGCTGTTTTTT
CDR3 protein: CAGKGSPTGELFF

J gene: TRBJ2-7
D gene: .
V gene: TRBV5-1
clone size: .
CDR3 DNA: TGCGCCAGCAGCTTGGAGGCAGGGCACGAGTACTTC
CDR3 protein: CASSLEAGHEYF

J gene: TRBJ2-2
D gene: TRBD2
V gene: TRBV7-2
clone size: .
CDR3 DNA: TGTGCCAGCCCGTCGGGGGGGTCCACCGGGGAGCTGTTTTTT
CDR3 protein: CASPSGGSTGELFF

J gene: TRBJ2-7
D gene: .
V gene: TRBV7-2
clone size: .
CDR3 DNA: TGTGCCAGCAGCCTCAAATGGGGCGAGCAGTACTTC
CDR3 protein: CASSLKWGEQYF

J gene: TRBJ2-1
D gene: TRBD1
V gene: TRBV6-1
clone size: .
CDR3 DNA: TGTGCCAGCAGTGGAAACTCCGGACAGGGGGGGTTTGAGCAGTTCTTC
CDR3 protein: CASSGNSGQGGFEQFF

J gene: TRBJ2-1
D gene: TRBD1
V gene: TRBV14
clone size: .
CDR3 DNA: TGTGCCAGCAGCCAAGCCGGGACAGCCTACAATGAGCAGTTCTTC
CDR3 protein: CASSQAGTAYNEQFF

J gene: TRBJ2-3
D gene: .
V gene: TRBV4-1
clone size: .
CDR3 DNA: TGCGCCAGCAGCCGGGATTCCCTCGGACTAACCCCGTCGATGGATACGCAGTATTTT
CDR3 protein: CASSRDSLGLTPSMDTQYF

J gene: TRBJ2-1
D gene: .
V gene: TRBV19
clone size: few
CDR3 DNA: TGTGCCGGGGGTACCTACAATGAGCAGTTCTTC
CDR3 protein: CAGGTYNEQFF

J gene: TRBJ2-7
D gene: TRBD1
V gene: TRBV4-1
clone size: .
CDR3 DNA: TGCGCCAGCAGCCTTTCCGGGACAGGGGTCGCCGAGCAGTACTTC
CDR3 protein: CASSLSGTGVAEQYF

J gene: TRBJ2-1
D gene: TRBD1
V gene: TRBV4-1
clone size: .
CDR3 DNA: TGCGCCAGCAGCCAACCGGACAGGGTCAACAATGAGCAGTTCTTC
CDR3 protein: CASSQPDRVNNEQFF

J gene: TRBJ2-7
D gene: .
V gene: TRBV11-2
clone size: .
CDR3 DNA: TGTGCCAGCAGCCCTATCGATAGGGGGGGGAGCTACGAGCAGTACTTC
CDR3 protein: CASSPIDRGGSYEQYF

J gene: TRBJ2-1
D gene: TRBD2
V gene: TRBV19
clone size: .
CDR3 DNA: TGTGCCAGTAGTATAAGGCGGGAGGGGGGGCAGTTCTTC
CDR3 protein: CASSIRREGGQFF

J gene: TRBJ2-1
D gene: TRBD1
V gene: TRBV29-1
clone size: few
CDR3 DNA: TGCAGCGTTGATGGTGGACAGGGAAGTTACTCCTACAATGAGCAGTTCTTC
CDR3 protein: CSVDGGQGSYSYNEQFF

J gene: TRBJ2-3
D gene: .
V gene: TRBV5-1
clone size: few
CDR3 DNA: TGCGCCAGCAGCTTGGGGGCTGGCCTATCCTTTACAGATACGCAGTATTTT
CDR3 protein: CASSLGAGLSFTDTQYF

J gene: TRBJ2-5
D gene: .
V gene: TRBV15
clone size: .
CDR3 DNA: TGTGCCACCAGCAGACGTCGGGAGACCCAGTACTTC
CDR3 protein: CATSRRRETQYF

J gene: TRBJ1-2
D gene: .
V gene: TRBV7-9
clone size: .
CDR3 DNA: TGTGCCAGCAGCCCCTCGGCCCAGGGAGGTAACGGCTACACCTTC
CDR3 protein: CASSPSAQGGNGYTF

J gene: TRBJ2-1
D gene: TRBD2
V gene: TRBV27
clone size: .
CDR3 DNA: TGTGCCAGCAGTTTATCGATGACTAGCGGGAGTCCCTTTTACAATGAGCAGTTCTTC
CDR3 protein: CASSLSMTSGSPFYNEQFF

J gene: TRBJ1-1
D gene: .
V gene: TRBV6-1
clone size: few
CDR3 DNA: TGTGCCAGCAGCGAGGGGTACACTGAAGCTTTCTTT
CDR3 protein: CASSEGYTEAFF

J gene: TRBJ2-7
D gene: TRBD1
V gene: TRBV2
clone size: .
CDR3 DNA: TGTGCCAGCAGTGAATATTCGGGACAGGGGTTCGAGCAGTACTTC
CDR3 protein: CASSEYSGQGFEQYF

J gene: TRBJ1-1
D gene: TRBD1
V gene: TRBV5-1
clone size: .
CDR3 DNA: TGCGCCAGCAGGCGTGACAGGGCGCGCACTGAAGCTTTCTTT
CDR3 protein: CASRRDRARTEAFF